Listed below are T cell receptor beta chains from one sample, sequenced in a study of identical twins. TCRdb re-analysed the 5' RACE reads in MiXCR, keeping a single row per CDR3 protein. The table shows under 450,000 distinct CDR3 sequences, with around 18% occurring only once. The sequenced sample was naive T cells sorted from blood. These receptor sequences come from a middle-aged man in good health. Each CDR3 is given with its conserved first and last residue. The order of the fields is clone size, V gene, J gene, D gene, CDR3 DNA, CDR3 protein. D genes are given only for firm matches. Only some rows state a clone size, as once, few, many or a class for expanded clones.

clone_size: NA; v_call: TRBV6-5; j_call: TRBJ1-2; d_call: NA; cdr3_nt: TGTGCCAGCAGTTACTCCCTTGGGGGTACTGGAGGCTACACCTTC; cdr3_aa: CASSYSLGGTGGYTF
clone_size: NA; v_call: TRBV6-1; j_call: TRBJ2-5; d_call: TRBD1; cdr3_nt: TGTGCCAGCAGTGGAAATAGGGGGCATGGAGAGACCCAGTACTTC; cdr3_aa: CASSGNRGHGETQYF
clone_size: once; v_call: TRBV25-1; j_call: TRBJ2-5; d_call: TRBD2; cdr3_nt: TGTGCCAGCAGTGACATGGGTCCCCGGGAGGACATCCAAGAGACCCAGTACTTC; cdr3_aa: CASSDMGPREDIQETQYF
clone_size: few; v_call: TRBV28; j_call: TRBJ1-1; d_call: NA; cdr3_nt: TGTGCCAGCAGACCAGTGGCCGCAGTTTTGAACACTGAAGCTTTCTTT; cdr3_aa: CASRPVAAVLNTEAFF
clone_size: many; v_call: TRBV19; j_call: TRBJ1-1; d_call: NA; cdr3_nt: TGTGCCAGTTACAGGGACCTTTCGCGAGAAGCTTTCTTT; cdr3_aa: CASYRDLSREAFF
clone_size: few; v_call: TRBV7-2; j_call: TRBJ1-1; d_call: TRBD1; cdr3_nt: TGTGCCAGCAGCTTTTGGGACAGGGGCACTGAAGCTTTCTTT; cdr3_aa: CASSFWDRGTEAFF
clone_size: few; v_call: TRBV5-6; j_call: TRBJ2-7; d_call: TRBD1; cdr3_nt: TGTGCCAGCAGCACTACAGGGGGTAGGGACGAGCAGTACTTC; cdr3_aa: CASSTTGGRDEQYF
clone_size: NA; v_call: TRBV6-2/TRBV6-3; j_call: TRBJ2-7; d_call: NA; cdr3_nt: TGTGCCAGCAGTTACTTAGGTTCCTACGAGCAGTACTTC; cdr3_aa: CASSYLGSYEQYF
clone_size: few; v_call: TRBV12-3/TRBV12-4; j_call: TRBJ2-1; d_call: TRBD2; cdr3_nt: TGTGCCAGCAGTTTATCTAGCGGGAGGTTAAATGAGCAGTTCTTC; cdr3_aa: CASSLSSGRLNEQFF
clone_size: NA; v_call: TRBV11-2; j_call: TRBJ2-2; d_call: NA; cdr3_nt: TGTGCCAGCAGGCAATTGAGTTCTCGCGGGGAGCTGTTTTTT; cdr3_aa: CASRQLSSRGELFF
clone_size: NA; v_call: TRBV5-1; j_call: TRBJ1-6; d_call: TRBD1; cdr3_nt: TGCGCCAGCAGCCTTCGACAGGGTCCCTATAATTCACCCCTCCACTTT; cdr3_aa: CASSLRQGPYNSPLHF
clone_size: few; v_call: TRBV6-8; j_call: TRBJ2-5; d_call: NA; cdr3_nt: TGTGCCAGCAGTTCGAGAGGGGCTGCGGCCCAGTACTTC; cdr3_aa: CASSSRGAAAQYF
clone_size: few; v_call: TRBV5-1; j_call: TRBJ1-3; d_call: TRBD1; cdr3_nt: TGCGCCAGCAGCCCCGGACAGGGAAAAGGAAACACCATATATTTT; cdr3_aa: CASSPGQGKGNTIYF
clone_size: few; v_call: TRBV20-1; j_call: TRBJ2-1; d_call: NA; cdr3_nt: TGCAGTGCTAGAGATGTGAGAGTGACCTCCTACAATGAGCAGTTCTTC; cdr3_aa: CSARDVRVTSYNEQFF
clone_size: NA; v_call: TRBV5-1; j_call: TRBJ2-1; d_call: NA; cdr3_nt: TGCGCCAGCAGCCCCGGGCCGGGCAATGAGCAGTTCTTC; cdr3_aa: CASSPGPGNEQFF
clone_size: few; v_call: TRBV28; j_call: TRBJ1-6; d_call: NA; cdr3_nt: TGTGCCAGCAGTTTGATGGGGACTTCCTCACCCCTCCACTTT; cdr3_aa: CASSLMGTSSPLHF
clone_size: many; v_call: TRBV27; j_call: TRBJ2-3; d_call: NA; cdr3_nt: TGTGCCAGCAGTTTTAGTACTCCTCCTAGCACAGATACGCAGTATTTT; cdr3_aa: CASSFSTPPSTDTQYF
clone_size: many; v_call: TRBV10-1; j_call: TRBJ2-1; d_call: NA; cdr3_nt: TGCGCCAGCAGTGAATTCCAGGGCTCCTACAATGAGCAGTTCTTC; cdr3_aa: CASSEFQGSYNEQFF
clone_size: NA; v_call: TRBV20-1; j_call: TRBJ2-7; d_call: TRBD2; cdr3_nt: TGCAGTGCTAGAGATACCCAAAGGCTAGCGGGGACCTACGAGCAGTACTTC; cdr3_aa: CSARDTQRLAGTYEQYF
clone_size: few; v_call: TRBV5-1; j_call: TRBJ2-2; d_call: TRBD1; cdr3_nt: TGCGCCAGCAGCAGGGAGACAGGGACGAACACCGGGGAGCTGTTTTTT; cdr3_aa: CASSRETGTNTGELFF
clone_size: many; v_call: TRBV4-3; j_call: TRBJ2-1; d_call: TRBD2; cdr3_nt: TGCGCCAGCAGCCAAGATTTAGGGCGGGAGTGGGACAATGAGCAGTTCTTC; cdr3_aa: CASSQDLGREWDNEQFF
clone_size: NA; v_call: TRBV6-2/TRBV6-3; j_call: TRBJ2-7; d_call: NA; cdr3_nt: TGTGCCAGCAGCTCTGAGGTCTACCGGGGGGCTTACGAGCAGTACTTC; cdr3_aa: CASSSEVYRGAYEQYF
clone_size: NA; v_call: TRBV11-1; j_call: TRBJ2-4; d_call: TRBD1; cdr3_nt: TGTGCCAGCAGCTTCGAACAGGGGGCCACTCGGGCCAAAAACATTCAGTACTTC; cdr3_aa: CASSFEQGATRAKNIQYF
clone_size: few; v_call: TRBV12-3/TRBV12-4; j_call: TRBJ2-4; d_call: TRBD2; cdr3_nt: TGTGCCAGCAGCTATAGCGGGGGAGCCAAAAACATTCAGTACTTC; cdr3_aa: CASSYSGGAKNIQYF
clone_size: few; v_call: TRBV20-1; j_call: TRBJ2-1; d_call: NA; cdr3_nt: TGCAGTGCCTCCCGGGACGGATCGTGGCGATCCTACAATGAGCAGTTCTTC; cdr3_aa: CSASRDGSWRSYNEQFF
clone_size: NA; v_call: TRBV7-2; j_call: TRBJ1-3; d_call: NA; cdr3_nt: TGTGCCAGCAGCCTACGGCTGGGCGCTGGAAACACCATATATTTT; cdr3_aa: CASSLRLGAGNTIYF
clone_size: NA; v_call: TRBV6-2/TRBV6-3; j_call: TRBJ2-2; d_call: NA; cdr3_nt: TGTGCAGCAAGTGGGGCCACCGGGGAGCTGTTTTTT; cdr3_aa: CAASGATGELFF
clone_size: NA; v_call: TRBV9; j_call: TRBJ2-7; d_call: TRBD2; cdr3_nt: TGTGCCAGCAGCGTGACCGGGACTAGCTCCTCCGAGCAGTACTTC; cdr3_aa: CASSVTGTSSSEQYF
clone_size: many; v_call: TRBV6-6; j_call: TRBJ2-7; d_call: NA; cdr3_nt: TGTGCCAGCAGTTACGGGGTTTTTTACGAGCAGTACTTC; cdr3_aa: CASSYGVFYEQYF
clone_size: NA; v_call: TRBV12-5; j_call: TRBJ2-1; d_call: NA; cdr3_nt: TGTGCTAGTGGTTTGGTCTTTACCACCGGGACCACCAATGAGCAGTTCTTC; cdr3_aa: CASGLVFTTGTTNEQFF
clone_size: many; v_call: TRBV12-3/TRBV12-4; j_call: TRBJ2-1; d_call: TRBD2; cdr3_nt: TGTGCCAGCAGTCCTTCTAGCGGGAATAACAATGAGCAGTTCTTC; cdr3_aa: CASSPSSGNNNEQFF
clone_size: once; v_call: TRBV27; j_call: TRBJ1-2; d_call: NA; cdr3_nt: TGTGCCAGCAGACCAATCCAGGGGTCTAACTATGGCTACACCTTC; cdr3_aa: CASRPIQGSNYGYTF
clone_size: many; v_call: TRBV29-1; j_call: TRBJ2-1; d_call: TRBD2; cdr3_nt: TGCAGCGTTGAGGGGGGGTATGAGCAGTTCTTC; cdr3_aa: CSVEGGYEQFF
clone_size: NA; v_call: TRBV6-1; j_call: TRBJ2-7; d_call: NA; cdr3_nt: TGTGCCAGCAGTGCCCAGGGGAGGGCGACGTACGAGCAGTACTTC; cdr3_aa: CASSAQGRATYEQYF
clone_size: many; v_call: TRBV10-3; j_call: TRBJ2-7; d_call: TRBD2; cdr3_nt: TGTGCCATCAGTGTTCCTAGCGGGAGGATCTACGAGCAGTACTTC; cdr3_aa: CAISVPSGRIYEQYF
clone_size: few; v_call: TRBV5-5; j_call: TRBJ2-1; d_call: TRBD1; cdr3_nt: TGTGCCAGCAGCATCGGACAGGGTCGGGAAAATGAGCAGTTCTTC; cdr3_aa: CASSIGQGRENEQFF
clone_size: few; v_call: TRBV20-1; j_call: TRBJ1-3; d_call: NA; cdr3_nt: TGCAGTGCTAGATCCTCCTGGGGAAACACCATATATTTT; cdr3_aa: CSARSSWGNTIYF
clone_size: many; v_call: TRBV28; j_call: TRBJ2-1; d_call: TRBD2; cdr3_nt: TGTGCCAGCAGTTTCGGGACTAGCGGTTACAATGAGCAGTTCTTC; cdr3_aa: CASSFGTSGYNEQFF
clone_size: many; v_call: TRBV10-3; j_call: TRBJ2-7; d_call: TRBD1; cdr3_nt: TGTGCCATCAGACCGGGACAGGGGTTTTACGAGCAGTACTTC; cdr3_aa: CAIRPGQGFYEQYF
clone_size: many; v_call: TRBV10-3; j_call: TRBJ2-5; d_call: NA; cdr3_nt: TGTGCCATCAGTGAGGGGCGGGGGCGAGAGACCCAGTACTTC; cdr3_aa: CAISEGRGRETQYF
clone_size: many; v_call: TRBV7-9; j_call: TRBJ2-3; d_call: TRBD2; cdr3_nt: TGTGCCAGCAGCATAAGACTAGCGGAGCAGGATACGCAGTATTTT; cdr3_aa: CASSIRLAEQDTQYF
clone_size: few; v_call: TRBV4-3; j_call: TRBJ2-2; d_call: TRBD2; cdr3_nt: TGCGCCAGCAGCCAAGTGATTCCAGCGGGGGGGACCGGGGAGCTGTTTTTT; cdr3_aa: CASSQVIPAGGTGELFF
clone_size: once; v_call: TRBV24-1; j_call: TRBJ2-1; d_call: TRBD1; cdr3_nt: TGTGCCACCAGTGAGCTACAGGGGAGTGAGCAGTTCTTC; cdr3_aa: CATSELQGSEQFF
clone_size: few; v_call: TRBV4-3; j_call: TRBJ1-2; d_call: NA; cdr3_nt: TGCGCCAGCAGCCAAGTCGCCAGGGGCGACTATGGCTACACCTTC; cdr3_aa: CASSQVARGDYGYTF
clone_size: NA; v_call: TRBV19; j_call: TRBJ2-2; d_call: NA; cdr3_nt: TGTGCCAGCGTACCGGGCGGAGCGAACACCGGGGAGCTGTTTTTT; cdr3_aa: CASVPGGANTGELFF
clone_size: few; v_call: TRBV6-1; j_call: TRBJ2-1; d_call: TRBD1; cdr3_nt: TGTGCCAGCAGTGAAGGTTCCCCCAGGGGGCGTTGGAATGAGCAGTTCTTC; cdr3_aa: CASSEGSPRGRWNEQFF
clone_size: NA; v_call: TRBV3-1; j_call: TRBJ2-5; d_call: TRBD2; cdr3_nt: TGTGCCAGCAGCCCCCTAGCGGGAGGCTACCAAGAGACCCAGTACTTC; cdr3_aa: CASSPLAGGYQETQYF
clone_size: NA; v_call: TRBV20-1; j_call: TRBJ2-2; d_call: NA; cdr3_nt: TGCAGTGCTAGAGATCTACAACACACCGGGGAGCTGTTTTTT; cdr3_aa: CSARDLQHTGELFF
clone_size: NA; v_call: TRBV6-5; j_call: TRBJ2-1; d_call: TRBD2; cdr3_nt: TGTGCCAGCAGTTACCCCTGGACTAGCTGTGAGCAGTTCTTC; cdr3_aa: CASSYPWTSCEQFF
clone_size: NA; v_call: TRBV6-1; j_call: TRBJ2-7; d_call: NA; cdr3_nt: TGTGCCAGCAGGCATGGGTCTTACTACGAGCAGTACTTC; cdr3_aa: CASRHGSYYEQYF